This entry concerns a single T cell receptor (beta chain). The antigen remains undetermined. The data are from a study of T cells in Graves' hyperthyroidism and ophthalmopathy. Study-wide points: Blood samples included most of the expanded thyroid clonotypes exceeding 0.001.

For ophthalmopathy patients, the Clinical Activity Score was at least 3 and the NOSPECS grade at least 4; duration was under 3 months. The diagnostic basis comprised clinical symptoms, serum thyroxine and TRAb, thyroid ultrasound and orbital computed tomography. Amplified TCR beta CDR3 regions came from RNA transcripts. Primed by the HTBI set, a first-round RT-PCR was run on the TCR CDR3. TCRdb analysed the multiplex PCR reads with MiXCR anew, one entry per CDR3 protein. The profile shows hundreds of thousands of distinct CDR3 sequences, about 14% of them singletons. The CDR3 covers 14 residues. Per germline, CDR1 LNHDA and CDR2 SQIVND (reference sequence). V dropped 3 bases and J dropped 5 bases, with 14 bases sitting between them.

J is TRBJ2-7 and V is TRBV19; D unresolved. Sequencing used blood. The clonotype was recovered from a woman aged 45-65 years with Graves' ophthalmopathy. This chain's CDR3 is CASSITRSRDEQYF. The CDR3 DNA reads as TGTGCCAGTAGTATCACCAGGTCACGGGACGAGCAGTACTTC.